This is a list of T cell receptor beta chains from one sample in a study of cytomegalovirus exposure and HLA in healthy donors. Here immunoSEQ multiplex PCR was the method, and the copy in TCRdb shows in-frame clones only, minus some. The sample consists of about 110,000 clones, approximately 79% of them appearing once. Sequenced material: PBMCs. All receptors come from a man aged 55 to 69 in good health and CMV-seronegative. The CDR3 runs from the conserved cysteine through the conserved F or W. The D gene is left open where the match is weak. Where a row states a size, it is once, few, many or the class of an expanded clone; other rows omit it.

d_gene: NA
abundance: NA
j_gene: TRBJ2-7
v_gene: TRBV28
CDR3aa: CASSSPDRSYEQYF
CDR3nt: TGTGCCAGCAGTTCCCCCGACAGGTCCTACGAGCAGTACTTC

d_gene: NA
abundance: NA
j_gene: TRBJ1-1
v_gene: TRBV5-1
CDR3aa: CASSLSWTPDTEAFF
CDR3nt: TGCGCCAGCAGCTTGTCCTGGACACCGGACACTGAAGCTTTCTTT

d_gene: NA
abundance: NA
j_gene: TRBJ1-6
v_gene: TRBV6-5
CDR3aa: CASTQAEQGGSPLHF
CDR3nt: TGTGCCAGCACTCAAGCTGAACAGGGCGGTTCACCCCTCCACTTT

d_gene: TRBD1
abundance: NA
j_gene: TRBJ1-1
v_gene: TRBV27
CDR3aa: CASSTKRQGRAFF
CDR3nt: TGTGCCAGCAGTACCAAACGACAGGGAAGGGCTTTCTTT

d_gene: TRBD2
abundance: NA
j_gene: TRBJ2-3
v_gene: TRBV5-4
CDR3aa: CASSLGAGAGDTQYF
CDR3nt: TGTGCCAGCAGCTTGGGAGCGGGGGCAGGGGATACGCAGTATTTT

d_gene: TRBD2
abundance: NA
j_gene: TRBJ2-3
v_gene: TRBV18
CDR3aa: CASSSSTSGGGTDTQYF
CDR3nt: TGTGCCAGCTCATCCTCGACTAGCGGGGGGGGCACAGATACGCAGTATTTT

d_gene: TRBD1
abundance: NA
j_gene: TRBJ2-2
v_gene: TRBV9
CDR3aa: CASSVSGQGLSGLFF
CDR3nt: TGTGCCAGCAGCGTTTCGGGACAGGGTCTCTCTGGGCTGTTTTTT

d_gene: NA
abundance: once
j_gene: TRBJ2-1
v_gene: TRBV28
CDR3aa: CASTGSPALHEQFF
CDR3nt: TGTGCCAGCACGGGTAGTCCAGCTTTACATGAGCAGTTCTTC

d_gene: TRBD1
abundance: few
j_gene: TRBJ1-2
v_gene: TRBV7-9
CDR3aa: CASSTRQGHGYTF
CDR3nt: TGTGCCAGCAGCACCAGACAGGGTCATGGCTACACCTTC

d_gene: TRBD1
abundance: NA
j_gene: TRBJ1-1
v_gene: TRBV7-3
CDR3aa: CASSLYPQGAGTEAFF
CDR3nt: TGTGCCAGCAGCTTATATCCACAGGGGGCAGGAACTGAAGCTTTCTTT

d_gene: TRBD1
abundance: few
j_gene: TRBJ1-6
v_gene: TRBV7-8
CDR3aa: CASSFQMPGQGLSPLHF
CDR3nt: TGTGCCAGCAGCTTCCAAATGCCGGGACAGGGCCTGTCACCCCTCCACTTT

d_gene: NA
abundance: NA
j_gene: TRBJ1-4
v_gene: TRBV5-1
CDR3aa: CASSIGVTGSLEKLFF
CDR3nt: TGCGCCAGCAGCATAGGGGTGACCGGAAGCCTGGAAAAACTGTTTTTT

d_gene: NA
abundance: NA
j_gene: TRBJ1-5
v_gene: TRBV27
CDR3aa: CASSPWQASNQPQHF
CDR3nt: TGTGCCAGCAGTCCGTGGCAGGCTAGCAATCAGCCCCAGCATTTT

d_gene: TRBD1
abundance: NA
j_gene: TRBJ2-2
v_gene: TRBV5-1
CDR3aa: CASSPTGVTGELFF
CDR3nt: TGCGCCAGCAGCCCGACAGGGGTAACCGGGGAGCTGTTTTTT

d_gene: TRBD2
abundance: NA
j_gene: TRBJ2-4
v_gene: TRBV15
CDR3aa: CATSREGTSGEGQLGIQYF
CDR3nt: TGTGCCACCAGCAGAGAGGGGACTAGCGGGGAGGGACAGTTAGGCATTCAGTACTTC

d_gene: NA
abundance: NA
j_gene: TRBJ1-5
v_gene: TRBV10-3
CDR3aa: CAISGTGNSNQPQHF
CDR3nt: TGTGCCATCAGTGGTACAGGGAATAGCAATCAGCCCCAGCATTTT

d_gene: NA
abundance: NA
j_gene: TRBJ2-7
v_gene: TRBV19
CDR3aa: CASSIQGTYEQYF
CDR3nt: TGTGCCAGTAGTATCCAGGGGACCTACGAGCAGTACTTC

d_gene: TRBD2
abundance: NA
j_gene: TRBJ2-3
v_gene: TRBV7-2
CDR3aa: CASSLLAGTDTQYF
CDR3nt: TGTGCCAGCAGCCTATTAGCGGGTACAGATACGCAGTATTTT

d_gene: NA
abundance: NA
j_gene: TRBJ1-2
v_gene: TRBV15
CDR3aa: CATSRDRQWKGYTF
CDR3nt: TGTGCCACCAGCAGAGATCGACAATGGAAAGGCTACACCTTC

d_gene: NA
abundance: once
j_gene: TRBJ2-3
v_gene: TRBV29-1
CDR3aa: CSVVGSTDTQYF
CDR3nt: TGCAGCGTTGTGGGCTCTACAGATACGCAGTATTTT

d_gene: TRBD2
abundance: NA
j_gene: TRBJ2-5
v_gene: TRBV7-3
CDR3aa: CASSFSGGRGETQYF
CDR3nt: TGTGCCAGCAGCTTTAGCGGGGGTCGGGGCGAGACCCAGTACTTC

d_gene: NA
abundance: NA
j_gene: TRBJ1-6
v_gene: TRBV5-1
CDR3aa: CASSLEPGALTSPLHF
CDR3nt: TGCGCCAGCAGCTTGGAGCCAGGGGCACTGACCTCACCCCTCCACTTT

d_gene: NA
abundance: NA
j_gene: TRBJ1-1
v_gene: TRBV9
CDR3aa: CASSVIGNTEAFF
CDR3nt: TGTGCCAGCAGCGTAATCGGGAACACTGAAGCTTTCTTT

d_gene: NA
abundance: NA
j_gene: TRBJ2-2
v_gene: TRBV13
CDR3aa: CASSRITGQINTGELFF
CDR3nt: TGTGCCAGCAGCCGTATAACGGGACAAATTAACACCGGGGAGCTGTTTTTT

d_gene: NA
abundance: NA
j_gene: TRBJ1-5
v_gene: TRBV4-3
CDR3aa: CASSQDPPRVNQPQHF
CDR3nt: TGCGCCAGCAGCCAAGATCCCCCCAGGGTAAATCAGCCCCAGCATTTT

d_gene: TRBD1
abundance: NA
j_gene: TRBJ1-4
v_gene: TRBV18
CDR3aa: CASSETGVDEKLFF
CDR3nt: TGTGCCAGCTCTGAGACAGGGGTTGATGAAAAACTGTTTTTT

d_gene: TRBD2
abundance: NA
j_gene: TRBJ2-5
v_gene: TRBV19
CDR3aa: CASLTSGEETQYF
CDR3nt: TGTGCCAGCCTGACTAGCGGAGAAGAGACCCAGTACTTC

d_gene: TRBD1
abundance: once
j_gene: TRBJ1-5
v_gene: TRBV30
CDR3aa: CAYKDRSQPQHF
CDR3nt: TGTGCCTATAAGGACAGGAGTCAGCCCCAGCATTTT

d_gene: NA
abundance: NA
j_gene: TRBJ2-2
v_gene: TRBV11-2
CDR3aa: CASSLGLDGELFF
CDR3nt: TGTGCCAGCAGCTTAGGGCTTGACGGGGAGCTGTTTTTT

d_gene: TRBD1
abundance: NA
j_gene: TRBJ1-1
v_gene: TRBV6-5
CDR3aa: CASSRQGAKTEAFF
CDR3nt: TGTGCCAGCAGTCGACAGGGGGCAAAAACTGAAGCTTTCTTT

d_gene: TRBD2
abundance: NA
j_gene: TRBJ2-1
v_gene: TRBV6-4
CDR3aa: CASSIGGAQNEQFF
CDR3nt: TGTGCCAGCAGCATCGGGGGGGCCCAGAATGAGCAGTTCTTC

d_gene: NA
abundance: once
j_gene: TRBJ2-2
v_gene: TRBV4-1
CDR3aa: CASSHRADNTGELFF
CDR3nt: TGCGCCAGCAGCCACCGAGCGGATAACACCGGGGAGCTGTTTTTT

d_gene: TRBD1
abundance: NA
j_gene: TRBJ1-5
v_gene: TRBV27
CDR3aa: CASSLDRGGQPQHF
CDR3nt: TGTGCCAGCAGTCTCGACAGGGGGGGTCAGCCCCAGCATTTT

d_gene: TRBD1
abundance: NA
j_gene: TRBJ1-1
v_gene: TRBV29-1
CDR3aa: CSVDRGTDTEAFF
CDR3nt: TGCAGCGTTGACAGGGGGACGGACACTGAAGCTTTCTTT

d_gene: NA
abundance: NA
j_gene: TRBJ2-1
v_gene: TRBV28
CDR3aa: CASSPPGAWEQFF
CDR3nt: TGTGCCAGCAGTCCTCCGGGAGCTTGGGAGCAGTTCTTC

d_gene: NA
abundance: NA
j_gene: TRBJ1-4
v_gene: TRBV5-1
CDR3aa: CASTDEPGEKLFF
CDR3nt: TGCGCCAGCACTGATGAGCCGGGTGAAAAACTGTTTTTT

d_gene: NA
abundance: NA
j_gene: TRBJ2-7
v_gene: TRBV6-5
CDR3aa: CATYPRGVLYEQYF
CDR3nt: TGTGCCACCTACCCCAGGGGGGTTCTCTACGAGCAGTACTTC

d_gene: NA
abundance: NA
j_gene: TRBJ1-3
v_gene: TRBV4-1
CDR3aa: CASSQIMATAGNTIYF
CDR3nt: TGCGCCAGCAGCCAGATTATGGCGACAGCTGGAAACACCATATATTTT

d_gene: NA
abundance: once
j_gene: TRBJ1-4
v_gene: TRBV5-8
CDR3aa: CASRPGNYATNEKLFF
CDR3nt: TGTGCCAGCAGGCCGGGGAACTATGCAACTAATGAAAAACTGTTTTTT

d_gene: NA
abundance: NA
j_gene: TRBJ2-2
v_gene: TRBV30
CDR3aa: CAWGKTLHTGELFF
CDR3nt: TGTGCCTGGGGCAAGACACTTCACACCGGGGAGCTGTTTTTT

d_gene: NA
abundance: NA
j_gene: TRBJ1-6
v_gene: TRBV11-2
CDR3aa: CASSLDVLPNSPLHF
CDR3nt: TGTGCCAGCAGCTTAGACGTCCTTCCTAATTCACCCCTCCACTTT

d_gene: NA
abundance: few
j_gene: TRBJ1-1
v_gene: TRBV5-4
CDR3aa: CASSSRQLNTEAFF
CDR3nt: TGTGCCAGCAGCTCCAGACAACTGAACACTGAAGCTTTCTTT

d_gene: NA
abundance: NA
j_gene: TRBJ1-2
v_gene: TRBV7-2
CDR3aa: CASSLARAGWYGYTF
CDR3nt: TGTGCCAGCAGCTTAGCCCGCGCGGGGTGGTATGGCTACACCTTC

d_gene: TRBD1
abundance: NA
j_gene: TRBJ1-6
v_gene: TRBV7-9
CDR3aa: CASSLHRGSPNSPLHF
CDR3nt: TGTGCCAGCAGCTTACACAGGGGGTCCCCTAATTCACCCCTCCACTTT

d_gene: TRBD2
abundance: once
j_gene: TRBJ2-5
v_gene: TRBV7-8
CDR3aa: CASRKLAEVETQYF
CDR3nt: TGTGCCAGCAGGAAACTAGCGGAGGTGGAGACCCAGTACTTC

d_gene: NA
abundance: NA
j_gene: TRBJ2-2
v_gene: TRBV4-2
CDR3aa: CASSQVGTRNTGELFF
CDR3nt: TGTGCCAGCAGCCAAGTCGGGACTCGTAACACCGGGGAGCTGTTTTTT

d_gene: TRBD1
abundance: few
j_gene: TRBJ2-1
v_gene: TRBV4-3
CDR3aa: CASSQRQGSYNEQFF
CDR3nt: TGCGCCAGCAGCCAGAGACAGGGATCCTACAATGAGCAGTTCTTC